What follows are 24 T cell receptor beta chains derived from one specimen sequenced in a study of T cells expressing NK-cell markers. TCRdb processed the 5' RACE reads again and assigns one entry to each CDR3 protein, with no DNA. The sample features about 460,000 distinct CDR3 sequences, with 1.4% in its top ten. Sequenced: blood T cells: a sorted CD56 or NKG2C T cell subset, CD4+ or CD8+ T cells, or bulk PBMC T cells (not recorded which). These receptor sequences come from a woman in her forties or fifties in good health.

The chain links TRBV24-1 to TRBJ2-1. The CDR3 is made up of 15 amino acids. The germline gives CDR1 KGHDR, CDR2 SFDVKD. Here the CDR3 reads CATSDPKTIYNEQFF.

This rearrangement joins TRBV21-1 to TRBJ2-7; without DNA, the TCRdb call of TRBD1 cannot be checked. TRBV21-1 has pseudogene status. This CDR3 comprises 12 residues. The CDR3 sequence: CASSKDPGEQYF.

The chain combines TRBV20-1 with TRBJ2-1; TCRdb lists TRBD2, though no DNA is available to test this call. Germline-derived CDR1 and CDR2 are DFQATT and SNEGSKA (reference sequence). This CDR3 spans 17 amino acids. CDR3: CSASPRLAGEGYNEQFF.

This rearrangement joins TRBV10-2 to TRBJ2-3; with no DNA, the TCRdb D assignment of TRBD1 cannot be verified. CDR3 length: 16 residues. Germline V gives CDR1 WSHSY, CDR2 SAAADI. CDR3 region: CASLADRPVITDTQYF.

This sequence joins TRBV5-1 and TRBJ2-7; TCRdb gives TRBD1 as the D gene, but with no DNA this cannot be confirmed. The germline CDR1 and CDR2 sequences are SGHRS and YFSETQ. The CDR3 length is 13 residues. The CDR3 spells CASGTGSSYEQYF.

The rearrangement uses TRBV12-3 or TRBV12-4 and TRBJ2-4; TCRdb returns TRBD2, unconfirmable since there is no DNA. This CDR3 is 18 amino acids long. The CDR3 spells CASSFTPGEPTAKNIQYF.

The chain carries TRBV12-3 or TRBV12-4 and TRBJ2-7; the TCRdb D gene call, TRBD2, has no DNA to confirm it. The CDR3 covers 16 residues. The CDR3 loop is CASSTGQREGRYEQYF.

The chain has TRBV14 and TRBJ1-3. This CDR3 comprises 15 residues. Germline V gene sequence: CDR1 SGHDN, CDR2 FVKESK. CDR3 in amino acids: CASSRRGSSGNTIYF.

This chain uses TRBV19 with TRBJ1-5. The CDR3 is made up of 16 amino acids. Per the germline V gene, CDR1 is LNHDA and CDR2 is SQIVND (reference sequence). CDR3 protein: CASRGSRLGANQPQHF.

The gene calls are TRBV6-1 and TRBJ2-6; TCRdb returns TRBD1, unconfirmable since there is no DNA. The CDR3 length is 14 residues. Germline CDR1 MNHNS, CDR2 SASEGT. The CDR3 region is CASSLDRGANVLTF.

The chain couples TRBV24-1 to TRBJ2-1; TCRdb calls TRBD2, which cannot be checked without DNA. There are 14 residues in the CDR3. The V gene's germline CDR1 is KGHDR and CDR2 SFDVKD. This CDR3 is CATSDPGPVNEQFF.

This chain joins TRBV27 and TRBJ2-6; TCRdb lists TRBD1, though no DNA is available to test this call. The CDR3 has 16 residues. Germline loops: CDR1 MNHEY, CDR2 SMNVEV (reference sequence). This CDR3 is CENPGTGASGANVLTF.

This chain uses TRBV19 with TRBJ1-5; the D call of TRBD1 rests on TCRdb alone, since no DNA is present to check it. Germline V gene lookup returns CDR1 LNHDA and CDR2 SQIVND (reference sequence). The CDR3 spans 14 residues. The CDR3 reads CASSGGQTNQPQHF.

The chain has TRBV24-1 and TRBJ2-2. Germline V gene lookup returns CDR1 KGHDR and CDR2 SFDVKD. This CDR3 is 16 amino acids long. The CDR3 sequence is CATSDLPQLSTGELFF.

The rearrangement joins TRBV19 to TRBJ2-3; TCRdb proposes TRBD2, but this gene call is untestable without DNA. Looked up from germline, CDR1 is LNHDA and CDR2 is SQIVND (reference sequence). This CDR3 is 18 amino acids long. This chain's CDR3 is CASSQRAGSSSTTDTQYF.

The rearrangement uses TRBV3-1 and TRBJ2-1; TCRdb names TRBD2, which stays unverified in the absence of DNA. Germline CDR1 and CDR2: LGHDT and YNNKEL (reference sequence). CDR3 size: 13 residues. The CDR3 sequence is CASSPLGLEVLFF.

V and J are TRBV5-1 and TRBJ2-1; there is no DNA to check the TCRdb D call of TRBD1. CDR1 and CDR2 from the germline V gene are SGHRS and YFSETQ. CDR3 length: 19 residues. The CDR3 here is CASSGGGRDPIFSYNEQFF. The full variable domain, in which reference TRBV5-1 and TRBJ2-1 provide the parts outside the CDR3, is KAGVTQTPRYLIKTRGQQVTLSCSPISGHRSVSWYQQTPGQGLQFLFEYFSETQRNKGNFPGRFSGRQFSNSRSEMNVSTLELGDSALYLCASSGGGRDPIFSYNEQFFGPGTRLTVL.

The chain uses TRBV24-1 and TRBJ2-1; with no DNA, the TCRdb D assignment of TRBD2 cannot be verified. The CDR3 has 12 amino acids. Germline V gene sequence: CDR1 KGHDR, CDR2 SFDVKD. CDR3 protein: CATSAGRLEQFF.

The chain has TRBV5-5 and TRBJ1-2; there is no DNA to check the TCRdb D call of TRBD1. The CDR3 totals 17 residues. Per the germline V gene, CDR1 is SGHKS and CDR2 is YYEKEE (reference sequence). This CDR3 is CASSRTGGAELVYGYTF.

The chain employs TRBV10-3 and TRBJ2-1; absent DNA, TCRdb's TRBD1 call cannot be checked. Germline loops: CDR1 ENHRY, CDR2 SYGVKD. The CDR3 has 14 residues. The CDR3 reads CAIKEGQILSEQFF.

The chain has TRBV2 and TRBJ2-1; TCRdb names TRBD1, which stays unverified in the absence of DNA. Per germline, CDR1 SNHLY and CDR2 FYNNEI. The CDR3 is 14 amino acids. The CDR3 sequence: CAGLDRLSWNEQFF.

The CDR3 loop reads CASSSNREAPYGYTF. The chain joins TRBV12-3 or TRBV12-4 to TRBJ1-2; TCRdb gives TRBD1 as the D gene, but with no DNA this cannot be confirmed. The CDR3 runs 15 residues.

The CDR3 spells CASSQEDRAGYTQYF. This chain joins TRBV4-1 and TRBJ2-3; TCRdb proposes TRBD1, but this gene call is untestable without DNA. The CDR3 has 15 amino acids. Per the germline V gene, CDR1 is MGHRA and CDR2 is YSYEKL.

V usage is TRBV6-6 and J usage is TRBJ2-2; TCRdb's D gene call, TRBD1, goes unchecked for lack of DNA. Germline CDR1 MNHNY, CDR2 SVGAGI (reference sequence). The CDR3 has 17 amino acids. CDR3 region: CASTTRGQGANTGELFF.